There are a few counts of the clone carrying this TCR beta chain. The antigen is undetermined. V was clipped by 6 bases and J by 3 bases; unmatched bases: 10. Germline lookup yields CDR1 MNHEY and CDR2 SMNVEV (reference sequence). This CDR3 is built from 15 residues. The sample originates from a study of molecular identifiers for immune sequencing clone quantification. Study overall: RNA, taken in replicates from about 19,000 or 110,000 naive CD8 cells, was split five ways, with four sequenced.

Study-wide results and limits: Researchers reportedly could pick up spiked Jurkat TCR RNA from one cell mixed into 1 million or so naive cells.

Previously described methods and listed TCR primers were used for bulk TCR libraries. TCRdb called the PCR reads again in MiXCR, with one record for every CDR3 protein. The data show 490,000 or so distinct CDR3 sequences, with about 25% seen just once and just over 0.75% held by the top ten. Every naive CD8 library was made from between about 18,000 and 1,100,000 sorted cells with 10%, 30% or 50% RNA. Sequencing was done on a sample of naive CD8+ T cells from blood, with Jurkat cell RNA spiked in. Regarding subset: FACS-sorted CD8+CD4-CCR7+CD45RA+ naive T cells. The genes are TRBV27 and TRBJ1-1; 7 nucleotides line up with TRBD1. This receptor was identified in a human donor in good health. Some libraries in this study had Jurkat cell RNA spiked in. The CDR3 DNA reads as TGTGCCAGCAGGGTTTACAGGGGAAGGGACACTGAAGCTTTCTTT. As protein: CASRVYRGRDTEAFF.